A single sample is the source of the 21 T cell receptor beta chains below, sequenced in a study of blood T cell repertoires in COVID-19. Clones were sequenced by immunoSEQ multiplex PCR, and TCRdb holds only the in-frame ones, with some missing. The table records under 350,000 clones, around 90% of them present only once. Sequenced material: peripheral blood. These TCRs come from a man aged 50-60 years with acute or convalescent COVID-19.

The chain is built from TRBV6-5 and TRBJ1-1; a weak D match, TRBD1 (6 bases). The CDR3 has 14 residues. V was shortened by 3 bases and J by 5 bases, with 13 bases between the two germline ends. Germline lookup yields CDR1 MNHEY and CDR2 SVGAGI. CDR3 in amino acids: CASSYLQGSTEAFF. In DNA, the CDR3 is TGTGCCAGCAGTTATCTACAGGGAAGTACTGAAGCTTTCTTT.

The J gene is TRBJ1-2, the V gene TRBV5-4; 9 bases are a match to TRBD1. This CDR3 is built from 14 residues. The junction had 3 bases not matched to a gene; V was cut back by 3 bases and J by 3 bases. The germline V gene has CDR1 SGHNT and CDR2 YYREEE (reference sequence). The CDR3 reads CASSSRTGDYGYTF. CDR3 nucleotide sequence: TGTGCCAGCAGCTCCCGGACAGGGGACTATGGCTACACCTTC.

This chain's CDR3 is CASSPTRGDTQYF. CDR3 coding DNA: TGTGCCAGTAGCCCAACTAGGGGGGATACGCAGTATTTT. This rearrangement joins TRBV19 to TRBJ2-3; weak D call: TRBD1 (6 bases). This CDR3 contains 13 residues. Trimming pared 6 bases from V and 6 bases from J, leaving 13 bases between. Germline lookup yields CDR1 LNHDA and CDR2 SQIVND (reference sequence).

The chain combines TRBV6-5 with TRBJ1-1, with D uncertain. The CDR3 consists of 12 residues. Germline CDR1 and CDR2: MNHEY and SVGAGI. The ends were cut back, 0 bases at V and 11 bases at J, with 10 bases in the middle. The CDR3 sequence: CASSYSSGKAFF. The CDR3 coding sequence is TGTGCCAGCAGTTACTCGTCGGGGAAGGCTTTCTTT.

This sequence joins TRBV29-1 and TRBJ1-2, with D possibly TRBD1 on 5 matching bases. Trimming took off 4 bases at V and 4 bases at J, with 10 bases between the two ends. This CDR3 comprises 12 residues. Germline CDR1 and CDR2: SQVTM and ANQGSEA. The CDR3 loop reads CSVAQGGYGYTF. The CDR3 DNA reads TGCAGCGTTGCGCAGGGTGGCTATGGCTACACCTTC.

The chain links TRBV7-2 to TRBJ2-7; 9 bases align to TRBD2. J lost 4 bases, V lost 3 bases, and 7 bases had no gene match. The CDR3 totals 15 residues. Germline assignment: CDR1 SGHTA and CDR2 FQGNSA. CDR3 DNA sequence: TGTGCCAGCAGCTTGATTGGTAGCGGGGGTTACGAGCAGTACTTC. This translates into CASSLIGSGGYEQYF.

This sequence joins TRBV6-2 or TRBV6-3 and TRBJ2-1; 12 positions agree with TRBD2. This CDR3 is built from 16 residues. Trimming removed 0 bases from V and 12 bases from J; junction bases left unmatched: 9. Looked up from germline, CDR1 is MNHEY and CDR2 is SVGEGT. The CDR3, as DNA: TGTGCCAGCAGTTACTCGTCTAGCGGGGGGGGTGTTGGGCAGTTCTTC. It codes for CASSYSSSGGGVGQFF.

The chain employs TRBV2 and TRBJ1-5; maybe TRBD1 (6 bases). CDR3 size: 17 residues. The V end was cut by 7 bases, the J end by 4 bases, with 23 bases between. Per germline, CDR1 SNHLY and CDR2 FYNNEI. CDR3 amino acids: CASIQGPLSTSNQPQHF. The CDR3 DNA reads as TGTGCCAGCATTCAGGGGCCCCTATCCACCTCTAATCAGCCCCAGCATTTT.

V usage is TRBV3-1 (or the pseudogene TRBV3-2) and J usage is TRBJ1-2; D ambiguous. This CDR3 spans 16 amino acids. Trimming removed 4 bases at V and 4 bases at J, with 19 bases between. The germline V gene has CDR1 LGHDT and CDR2 YNNKEL (reference sequence). CDR3 residues: CASSPPLVEVSYGYTF. The CDR3 bases are TGTGCCAGCAGCCCGCCCCTTGTTGAGGTGAGCTATGGCTACACCTTC.

The rearrangement uses TRBV4-2 and TRBJ2-1; 7 positions agree with TRBD1. This CDR3 spans 15 amino acids. J was trimmed by 5 bases and V by 4 bases; bases with no gene match: 8. CDR1 and CDR2 from the germline V gene are LGHNA and YNFKEQ. The CDR3 DNA is TGTGCCAGCAGCCGGGGACAGTTCGGGGACAATGAGCAGTTCTTC. Encoded protein: CASSRGQFGDNEQFF.

CDR3 in amino acids: CASSLVESYNSPLHF. Written as DNA, the CDR3 is TGTGCCAGTAGTCTGGTAGAGTCCTATAATTCACCCCTCCACTTT. The rearrangement uses TRBV19 and TRBJ1-6, with unresolved D. The germline CDR1 and CDR2 sequences are LNHDA and SQIVND (reference sequence). This CDR3 contains 15 residues. V gave up 5 bases and J gave up 1 base, with 9 bases separating them.

The rearrangement uses TRBV18 and TRBJ1-2; D call uncertain. From germline, CDR1 is KGHSH and CDR2 LQKENI. The CDR3 loop spans 14 amino acids. Trimming removed 0 bases from V and 4 bases from J, with 9 bases in between. The CDR3 reads CASSPPGEGYGYTF. For the CDR3, the DNA is TGTGCCAGCTCACCACCGGGCGAGGGCTATGGCTACACCTTC.

The genes are TRBV7-9 and TRBJ2-3; 10 bases align to TRBD1. CDR1 SEHNR and CDR2 FQNEAQ come from the germline V gene (reference sequence). This CDR3 comprises 15 residues. V dropped 4 bases and J dropped 6; count of bases not matched to a gene: 7. The CDR3 bases are TGTGCCAGCAGCTGGGAGGGGACAGGGGTGGATACGCAGTATTTT. Translation gives CASSWEGTGVDTQYF.

The chain employs TRBV29-1 and TRBJ1-2; 7 bases are a match to TRBD1. This CDR3 spans 16 amino acids. J gave up 0 bases and V 3 bases, and 10 bases lay outside the gene matches. In germline, CDR1 is SQVTM, CDR2 ANQGSEA. Here the CDR3 DNA reads TGCAGCGTTGACCACAGGGGACCATTCTCTAACTATGGCTACACCTTC. It translates to CSVDHRGPFSNYGYTF.

V and J are TRBV6-5 and TRBJ2-2; TRBD2 agrees at 7 bases. V shed 7 bases and J 4 bases; nucleotides not matched to a gene: 6. From germline, CDR1 is MNHEY and CDR2 SVGAGI. The CDR3 extends over 14 amino acids. The CDR3 DNA sequence: TGTGCCAGCACAGCGGGGTGGGCCACCGGGGAGCTGTTTTTT. It encodes CASTAGWATGELFF.

The chain joins TRBV7-8 to TRBJ1-6; D not resolved. The CDR3 spans 16 residues. The germline V and J ends were trimmed by 5 bases and 7 bases, with 18 bases remaining between them. Germline V gene sequence: CDR1 SGHVS, CDR2 FQNEAQ. CDR3 coding DNA: TGTGCCAGCAGCCGGTCGGCAGGCTCTGTAAATTCACCCCTCCACTTT. This codes for CASSRSAGSVNSPLHF.

The CDR3 spells CARDRSPSGANVLTF. In DNA, the CDR3 is TGTGCCAGGGACAGGTCCCCCTCTGGGGCCAACGTCCTGACTTTC. The V and J genes are TRBV2 and TRBJ2-6, with 7 nucleotides matching TRBD1. Losses at the gene ends were 9 bases for V and 0 bases for J; bases not matched to a gene: 5. Germline-derived CDR1 and CDR2 are SNHLY and FYNNEI. CDR3 length: 15 residues.

This sequence joins TRBV3-1 (or the pseudogene TRBV3-2) and TRBJ1-1, with a tentative D call TRBD1 (5 bases). The CDR3 spans 16 residues. Trimming left V 4 bases short and J 1 base short, with 16 bases between. CDR1 and CDR2 from the germline V gene are LGHDT and YNNKEL (reference sequence). The CDR3, as DNA: TGTGCCAGCAGCCCCCCGACAGACCTGGGGAACACTGAAGCTTTCTTT. It codes for CASSPPTDLGNTEAFF.

The chain recombines TRBV7-9 with TRBJ2-1; a possible D gene is TRBD2 (5 bases). The CDR3 loop spans 11 amino acids. Germline CDR1 and CDR2: SEHNR and FQNEAQ (reference sequence). Trimming stripped 5 bases from V and 10 bases from J, with 9 bases between. CDR3 DNA sequence: TGTGCCAGCAGCCCATTAGCGGAGCAGTTCTTC. This sequence encodes CASSPLAEQFF.

This clone occurred once. The chain has TRBV5-1 and TRBJ1-1; 9 positions match TRBD1. CDR1 and CDR2 (germline): SGHRS, YFSETQ. CDR3 length: 13 residues. The ends lost 3 bases at V and 7 bases at J; junction bases unmatched: 4. CDR3 in amino acids: CASSSGQGFEAFF. The CDR3 DNA reads as TGCGCCAGCAGCTCTGGACAGGGGTTTGAAGCTTTCTTT.

Written as DNA, the CDR3 is TGTGCCAGCAGCCAATGGCCCGAGAGTCAATACAGTGGAAACACCATATATTTT. It yields the protein CASSQWPESQYSGNTIYF. The chain combines TRBV16 with TRBJ1-3; D is uncertain. This CDR3 region has 18 residues. V was cut by 1 base and J by 3 bases, with 19 bases left in between. Germline V gene sequence: CDR1 KGHSY, CDR2 FQNENV.